The 3 T cell receptor beta chains in this list originate from one sample, sequenced in a study of T cells in Graves' hyperthyroidism and ophthalmopathy. Template material for amplifying TCR beta CDR3 regions consisted of RNA transcripts. The HTBI set primed first-round TCR CDR3 RT-PCR. TCRdb re-called the multiplex PCR reads with MiXCR, one entry per CDR3 protein. This table holds more than 500,000 distinct CDR3 sequences, 40% to 50% found once. What was sequenced was peripheral blood or thyroid tissue (not recorded which). The source of these receptors is an adult woman with Graves' disease, either hyperthyroidism or ophthalmopathy (not recorded which).

The chain has TRBV15 and TRBJ1-2, with a tentative D call TRBD1 (5 bases). CDR1 LNHNV and CDR2 YYDKDF come from the germline V gene (reference sequence). Trimming took off 4 bases at V and 6 bases at J, with 12 bases between the two ends. CDR3 length equals 13 residues. The CDR3 sequence is CATSNSRDDGYTF. For the CDR3, the DNA is TGTGCCACCAGCAATTCCCGGGACGATGGCTACACCTTC.

This clonotype was seen at least ten times. This chain joins TRBV27 and TRBJ1-5; 7 positions match TRBD1. V gave up 5 bases and J gave up 7 bases; unmatched junction bases: 8. Germline V gene lookup returns CDR1 MNHEY and CDR2 SMNVEV (reference sequence). The CDR3 is 14 amino acids. In DNA, the CDR3 is TGTGCCAGCAGTATGAGGGGGCTCAGGCAGCCCCAGCATTTT. Translating it yields CASSMRGLRQPQHF.

The chain employs TRBV5-1 and TRBJ1-1; D may be TRBD1 (6 bases). The CDR3 has 14 residues. Germline V gene data show CDR1 as SGHRS and CDR2 as YFSETQ. The V end lost 4 bases, the J end lost 6 bases, and 16 bases lay between the germline ends. This CDR3 reads CASSENREVAEAFF. The CDR3 DNA reads as TGCGCCAGCAGCGAGAACAGGGAGGTCGCTGAAGCTTTCTTT.